The TCR beta chain under discussion was sequenced for a study of blood T cell repertoires in COVID-19. Study information: Sites in the United States, Italy and Spain provided acute and convalescent COVID-19 samples. T cells, B-cell-depleted T cells, or PBMCs supplied cDNA or gDNA.

Original processing methods: How many nucleated cells were present was estimated from reference gene primer amplification. TCRdb's table, derived via immunoSEQ multiplex PCR, lists solely in-frame clones and lacks some. The D gene and trimming were derived from the DNA, and the V and J assignments and clone size from that table. This table holds about 190,000 clones, under 85% found once. The CDR3 loop spans 13 amino acids. Germline V CDR1 and CDR2: SEHNR, FQNEAQ (reference sequence). With 4 bases removed from V and 6 bases from J, the gap between germline ends came to 10 bases. The sequencing input was peripheral blood. The sequence was collected from a woman in her forties with acute or convalescent COVID-19. The chain uses TRBV7-9 and TRBJ1-5, with D possibly being TRBD1 (5 bases). CDR3 in DNA: TGTGCCAGCAGCTCCCAGCAGGGTCAGCCCCAGCATTTT. Translation: CASSSQQGQPQHF. Full variable domain (rest looked up from reference TRBV7-9 and TRBJ1-5): DTGVSQNPRHKITKRGQNVTFRCDPISEHNRLYWYRQTLGQGPEFLTYFQNEAQLEKSRLLSDRFSAERPKGSFSTLEIQRTEQGDSAMYLCASSSQQGQPQHFGDGTRLSIL.